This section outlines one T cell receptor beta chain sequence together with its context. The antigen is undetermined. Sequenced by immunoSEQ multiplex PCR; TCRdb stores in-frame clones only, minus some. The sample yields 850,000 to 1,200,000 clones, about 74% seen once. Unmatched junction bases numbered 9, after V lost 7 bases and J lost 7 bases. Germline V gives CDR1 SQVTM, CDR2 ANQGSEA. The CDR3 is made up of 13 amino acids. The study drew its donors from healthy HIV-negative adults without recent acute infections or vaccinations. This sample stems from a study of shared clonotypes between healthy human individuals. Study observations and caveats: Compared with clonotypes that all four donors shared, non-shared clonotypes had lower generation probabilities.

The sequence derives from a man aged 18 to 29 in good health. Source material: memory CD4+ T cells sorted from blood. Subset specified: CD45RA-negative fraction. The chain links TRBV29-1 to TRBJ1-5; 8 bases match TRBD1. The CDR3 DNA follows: TGCAGCGCCGGGACAGGCGTTGAACAGCCCCAGCATTTT. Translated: CSAGTGVEQPQHF.